This TCR beta chain was identified during a study of blood T cell repertoires in COVID-19. This table comes from immunoSEQ multiplex PCR, and its TCRdb copy is limited to in-frame clones, with some not included. The repertoire consists of 200,000 to 250,000 clones, with 70% to 90% occurring once and the leading ten covering just under 1%. Sequencing used peripheral blood. The TCR sequence derives from a man aged 35 to 55 with acute or convalescent COVID-19.

The CDR3 region has the DNA TGCAGCGTCGACAGGGGACAAGGCGGCTACACCTTC. This encodes CSVDRGQGGYTF. This chain connects TRBV29-1 to TRBJ1-2; 8 nucleotides line up with TRBD1. The junction had 8 bases not matched to a gene; V was cut back by 6 bases and J by 8 bases. This CDR3 is built from 12 residues. Germline assignment: CDR1 SQVTM and CDR2 ANQGSEA.